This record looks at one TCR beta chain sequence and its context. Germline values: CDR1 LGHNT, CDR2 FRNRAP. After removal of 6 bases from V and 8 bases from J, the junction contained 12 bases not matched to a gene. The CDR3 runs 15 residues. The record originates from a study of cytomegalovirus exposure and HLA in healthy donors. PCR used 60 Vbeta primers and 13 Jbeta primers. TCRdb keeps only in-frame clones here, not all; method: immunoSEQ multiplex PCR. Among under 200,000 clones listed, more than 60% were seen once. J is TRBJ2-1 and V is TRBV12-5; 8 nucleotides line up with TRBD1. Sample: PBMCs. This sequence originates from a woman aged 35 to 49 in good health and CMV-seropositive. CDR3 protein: CASGAPTGDEDEQFF. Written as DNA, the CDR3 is TGTGCTAGTGGAGCACCGACAGGGGACGAGGATGAGCAGTTCTTC.